This TCR beta chain was sequenced during a study of T cells after yellow fever vaccination. This clonotype was seen ten or more times. Its antigen is as yet unknown. The study, taken as a whole, reports: Although most clonotypes did not, a small share appeared in both CD4 and CD8 compartments.

The CDR3 is 15 residues long. The junction had 6 bases not matched to a gene; V was cut back by 1 base and J by 6 bases. Germline values: CDR1 SGHAT, CDR2 FQNNGV. TCR cDNA was made by 5'RACE template switching, adding a universal primer site and UMIs. A single record per CDR3 protein comes from TCRdb applying MiXCR to the 5' RACE reads. Altogether 300,000 to 400,000 distinct CDR3 sequences are present, 4% being singletons, with the ten largest covering 20% to 25%. Sequences were derived from PBMCs, sampled 5 days after the yellow fever booster vaccination. The V call is TRBV11-2, the J call TRBJ2-1; TRBD1 matches 7 bases. This sequence originates from a young man who received the YFV17D yellow fever vaccine. CDR3 coding DNA: TGTGCCAGCAGCTTAGGGTGGACAGGTATCAATGAGCAGTTCTTC. Protein product: CASSLGWTGINEQFF. Variable domain in full (rest from reference TRBV11-2 and TRBJ2-1): EAGVAQSPRYKIIEKRQSVAFWCNPISGHATLYWYQQILGQGPKLLIQFQNNGVVDDSQLPKDRFSAERLKGVDSTLKIQPAKLEDSAVYLCASSLGWTGINEQFFGPGTRLTVL.